This T cell receptor beta chain was recovered during a study of shared clonotypes between healthy human individuals. Findings and caveats of the study: Shared clonotypes: about 5.3% naive CD4, roughly 3.8% naive CD8, less than 2.5% memory CD4, 0.4% to 0.45% memory CD8. Naive subsets tended to show greater estimated richness than memory subsets.

Into CD45RA+ naive and CD45RA-negative memory subsets, the CD4+ cells were split. This clone was observed a few times. Its target is not known. Repertoires were generated with immunoSEQ multiplex PCR, while TCRdb's copy carries only in-frame clones and drops some. The sample consists of around 940,000 clones, around three quarters of them appearing once. The TCR originated in a man aged 18 to 30 in good health. Sequencing was done on a sample of memory CD4+ T cells sorted from blood. Noted subset: CD45RA-negative fraction.

The CDR3 is CASSLEGGKGYEQYF. CDR3 in DNA: TGCGCCAGCAGCTTGGAGGGCGGGAAAGGCTACGAGCAGTACTTC. The V call is TRBV5-1, the J call TRBJ2-7, with D perhaps matching TRBD2 (6 bases). The CDR3 runs 15 residues. The germline CDR1 and CDR2 sequences are SGHRS and YFSETQ. V was trimmed by 0 bases and J by 3 bases, leaving 13 bases between them.